This TCR beta chain was identified during a study of cytotoxic CD8 clonotypes in ibrutinib-treated CLL. Points from the study as a whole: Clonality increased with ibrutinib response but returned toward baseline at progression.

Sequencing used immunoSEQ multiplex PCR; TCRdb keeps in-frame clones, though not all of them. The table has 250,000 to 350,000 clones, 60% to 80% seen once; the top ten hold around 5.1%. CDR1 MNHEY and CDR2 SVGAGI come from the germline V gene. The germline V and J ends were trimmed by 5 bases and 1 base, with 8 bases remaining between them. The CDR3 sequence is 13 residues long. With regard to this clone: Its matching antigen is unknown.

The chain combines TRBV6-5 with TRBJ1-1; a possible D gene is TRBD1 (6 bases). The sample here was PBMCs, taken at disease progression, from a patient treated with ibrutinib. This clonotype was sampled from a human donor with chronic lymphocytic leukemia. The CDR3 loop is CASSVTGNTEAFF. CDR3 bases: TGTGCCAGCAGTGTGACAGGGAACACTGAAGCTTTCTTT.